This paragraph reports one TCR beta chain. The antigen is undetermined. The PCR was carried out with 60 Vbeta primers and 13 Jbeta primers. The assay was immunoSEQ multiplex PCR, and TCRdb's table has in-frame clones only and misses some. The data contain some 100,000 clones, roughly 76% of them singletons. This record belongs to a study of cytomegalovirus exposure and HLA in healthy donors. Study-level findings and limits: A classifier reportedly called cytomegalovirus status with high sensitivity and specificity. In terms of immune exposure information, only CMV serostatus was available. Per a later analysis, roughly 17,000 TCR beta sequences showed association with HLA alleles at 0.05 false discovery rate.

This TCR was recovered from a man aged 50 to 60 in good health and CMV-seropositive. The sample consisted of PBMCs.

In DNA form, the CDR3 reads TGTGCCACCAGCAGAGATTTTACAGGGGAAATTAACTATGGCTACACCTTC. Encoded protein: CATSRDFTGEINYGYTF. This rearrangement joins TRBV15 to TRBJ1-2, with 7 bases matching TRBD1. The ends lost 0 bases at V and 1 base at J; junction bases unmatched: 8. The CDR3 contains 17 residues. Germline V gives CDR1 LNHNV, CDR2 YYDKDF (reference sequence).